This T cell receptor (beta chain) was found in a study of control samples from healthy donors and cancer patients. V lost 5 bases to trimming and J lost 4 bases, with 21 bases between them. Looked up from germline, CDR1 is MNHNY and CDR2 is SVGAGI (reference sequence). This CDR3 is built from 17 residues. TCRdb's table, derived via immunoSEQ multiplex PCR, lists solely in-frame clones and lacks some. The sample carries about 85,000 clones, about nine tenths recorded once. The chain is built from TRBV6-6 and TRBJ1-3; perhaps TRBD1 as D (6 bases). This TCR came from a woman between 18 and 30 years old in good health. The sequencing sample was made of blood. The CDR3 sequence: CASSLPSSGGPGNTIYF. DNA of the CDR3: TGTGCCAGCAGTCTCCCGTCGAGCGGGGGCCCGGGAAACACCATATATTTT.